A single sample gave rise to the 29 T cell receptor beta chains below, sequenced in a study of blood T cell repertoires in COVID-19. The table came from immunoSEQ multiplex PCR; TCRdb's copy has only in-frame clones and leaves some out. In the table there are almost 500,000 clones, around 85% of which are singletons. The specimen sequenced was PBMCs or T cells enriched from blood (not recorded which). These receptors were collected from a woman in her fifties or sixties who had recovered from COVID-19.

This clone was seen once. V is TRBV29-1 and J is TRBJ2-7; TRBD1 aligns across 7 bases. J was trimmed by 1 base and V by 4 bases; bases with no gene match: 4. The CDR3 has 13 residues. Looked up from germline, CDR1 is SQVTM and CDR2 is ANQGSEA. The CDR3 spells CSVAGTVSYEQYF. DNA of the CDR3: TGCAGCGTTGCCGGGACAGTTTCCTACGAGCAGTACTTC.

This clone was counted only a few times. J is TRBJ1-3 and V is TRBV3-1 (or the pseudogene TRBV3-2); D remains ambiguous. Germline CDR1 reads LGHDT; CDR2 reads YNNKEL (reference sequence). CDR3 length: 15 amino acids. The germline V and J ends were trimmed by 1 base and 4 bases, with 11 bases remaining between them. Here the CDR3 reads CASSQGGTGGNTIYF. The CDR3, as DNA: TGTGCCAGCAGCCAAGGTGGTACGGGGGGAAACACCATATATTTT.

The chain joins TRBV10-3 to TRBJ2-5; D possibly corresponds to TRBD2 (6 bases). This CDR3 has 12 amino acids. Trimming took off 10 bases at V and 5 bases at J, with 14 bases between the two ends. Germline V gives CDR1 ENHRY, CDR2 SYGVKD. In DNA, the CDR3 is TGTGCCACAGAGGATGGGGGGGAGACCCAGTACTTC. Encoded protein: CATEDGGETQYF.

V gene TRBV27 combines with J gene TRBJ2-4, with 10 bases matching TRBD1. Unmatched junction bases numbered 4, after V lost 3 bases and J lost 8 bases. This CDR3 has 14 amino acids. Per germline, CDR1 MNHEY and CDR2 SMNVEV (reference sequence). CDR3 in DNA: TGTGCCAGCAGTTTCGGGACAGGGGATGACATTCAGTACTTC. This translates into CASSFGTGDDIQYF.

This chain joins TRBV5-1 and TRBJ2-3; TRBD1 is a possible D gene (5 bases). The CDR3 extends over 16 amino acids. From germline, CDR1 is SGHRS and CDR2 YFSETQ. Between the trimmed V and J ends, which lost 0 bases and 2 bases, there was a span of 13 bases. DNA for the CDR3: TGCGCCAGCAGCTTGGCCACGGCAGGGTACACAGATACGCAGTATTTT. This translates into CASSLATAGYTDTQYF.

The chain employs TRBV3-1 (or the pseudogene TRBV3-2) and TRBJ1-4; TRBD1 aligns across 8 bases. The germline V gene encodes CDR1 LGHDT and CDR2 YNNKEL (reference sequence). The J segment lost 2 bases and the V segment lost 0 bases, leaving 14 bases of the junction unmatched. The CDR3 sequence is 20 residues long. The CDR3 sequence: CASSQDLRWTGRGTNEKLFF. CDR3 sequence (DNA): TGTGCCAGCAGCCAAGATTTACGTTGGACAGGGAGAGGGACTAATGAAAAACTGTTTTTT.

J is TRBJ2-1 and V is TRBV5-1; 8 bases map to TRBD2. V was pared by 2 bases and J by 9 bases, with 7 bases of the junction left unmatched. Germline V gives CDR1 SGHRS, CDR2 YFSETQ. The CDR3 consists of 14 residues. The CDR3: CASSFAGGYGEQFF. The CDR3 DNA reads TGCGCCAGCAGCTTTGCGGGAGGCTACGGTGAGCAGTTCTTC.

The chain links TRBV24-1 to TRBJ2-5; 10 bases line up with TRBD1. The CDR3 is 14 residues long. Germline CDR1 reads KGHDR; CDR2 reads SFDVKD. With 9 bases clipped from V and 3 bases from J, the junction kept 6 bases outside the gene matches. The CDR3 is CATGGTGEKETQYF. CDR3 DNA: TGTGCCACCGGAGGGACAGGGGAAAAAGAGACCCAGTACTTC.

The chain is built from TRBV5-1 and TRBJ1-1; a weak D match, TRBD1 (6 bases). The germline CDR1 and CDR2 sequences are SGHRS and YFSETQ. The CDR3 consists of 16 residues. The germline V and J ends were trimmed by 0 bases and 4 bases, with 16 bases remaining between them. CDR3 nucleotide sequence: TGCGCCAGCAGCTTGGTCAGGGGCGGGTGGGGCACTGAAGCTTTCTTT. As protein: CASSLVRGGWGTEAFF.

The chain has TRBV5-1 and TRBJ2-7; the match to TRBD1 covers 11 bases. The CDR3 has 14 residues. Germline V lookup: CDR1 SGHRS, CDR2 YFSETQ. V lost 10 bases, J lost 2 bases, and 8 bases stayed unmatched. The CDR3: CASGSGQGAYEQYF. CDR3 DNA: TGCGCCTCAGGGTCGGGACAGGGGGCCTACGAGCAGTACTTC.

The J gene is TRBJ1-3, the V gene TRBV5-5; 7 nucleotides match TRBD1. In germline, CDR1 is SGHKS, CDR2 YYEKEE (reference sequence). The CDR3 contains 14 residues. With 4 bases clipped from V and 4 bases from J, the junction kept 5 bases outside the gene matches. The CDR3 region is CASSPNRGGNTIYF. In nucleotides, the CDR3 is TGTGCCAGCAGCCCCAACAGGGGCGGAAACACCATATATTTT. Looking up the rest from reference TRBV5-5 and TRBJ1-3 gives the full variable domain: DAGVTQSPTHLIKTRGQQVTLRCSPISGHKSVSWYQQVLGQGPQFIFQYYEKEERGRGNFPDRFSARQFPNYSSELNVNALLLGDSALYLCASSPNRGGNTIYFGEGSWLTVV.

This clone has just one count. V usage is TRBV25-1 and J usage is TRBJ1-6; 7 nucleotides align to TRBD1. The V gene end was trimmed by 4 bases and the J gene end by 5 bases; junction bases not matched to a gene: 5. CDR1 is MGHDK, CDR2 SYGVNS, per germline. The CDR3 has 15 residues. For the CDR3, the DNA is TGTGCCAGCAGTGTAGGAGACAGGGATAATTCACCCCTCCACTTT. Amino acid sequence: CASSVGDRDNSPLHF.

Concerning this clone itself: The sample carries other DNA sequences with the same CDR3. The rearrangement uses TRBV6-5 and TRBJ1-5, with no clear D. In germline, CDR1 is MNHEY, CDR2 SVGAGI. Trimming removed 5 bases from V and 2 bases from J, with 7 bases in between. The CDR3 covers 13 residues. CDR3 coding DNA: TGTGCCAGCAGTCCCCAGGGCAATCAGCCCCAGCATTTT. Its protein product is CASSPQGNQPQHF.

The chain employs TRBV19 and TRBJ1-2, with 7 bases fitting TRBD1. Germline V lookup: CDR1 LNHDA, CDR2 SQIVND (reference sequence). The CDR3 length is 13 residues. The trim removed 7 bases at V and 8 bases at J, leaving 10 bases unmatched. The chain's CDR3 is CASTNDRAWGYTF. CDR3 nucleotide sequence: TGTGCCAGTACCAACGACAGGGCTTGGGGCTACACCTTC.

The V call is TRBV4-1, the J call TRBJ2-3; TRBD2 agrees at 8 bases. The CDR3 runs to 13 residues. J was trimmed by 8 bases and V by 2 bases; bases with no gene match: 3. CDR1 and CDR2 from the germline V gene are MGHRA and YSYEKL. The CDR3 DNA is TGCGCCAGCAGCCAACTGGGACTAGGTACGCAGTATTTT. It is translated as CASSQLGLGTQYF.

J is TRBJ1-6 and V is TRBV7-8, with a weak D call TRBD1 (6 bases). The V and J ends lost 7 bases and 0 bases respectively, with 13 bases between them. Germline CDR1 reads SGHVS; CDR2 reads FQNEAQ. The CDR3 contains 16 residues. CDR3 bases: TGTGCCAGCAACCCGGGACATAGCTCCTATAATTCACCCCTCCACTTT. As protein: CASNPGHSSYNSPLHF.

The chain is built from TRBV6-1 and TRBJ1-2; 8 bases align to TRBD1. Germline values: CDR1 MNHNS, CDR2 SASEGT. The CDR3 covers 16 residues. Germline trimming cut 3 bases from V and 4 bases from J; bases unmatched to any gene: 10. CDR3 in amino acids: CASSEGQDRLGYGYTF. CDR3 nucleotides: TGTGCCAGCAGTGAGGGACAGGACCGATTGGGCTATGGCTACACCTTC.

This clone turned up a few times. The CDR3 DNA reads as TGTGCCAGCAGCTTGAACAGACCGTCGGGCAATCAGCCCCAGCATTTT. As protein: CASSLNRPSGNQPQHF. This rearrangement joins TRBV5-6 to TRBJ1-5; D gene ambiguous. V lost 1 base and J 2 bases, leaving 13 bases between the germline ends. The V gene's germline CDR1 is SGHDT and CDR2 YYEEEE. The CDR3 has 16 amino acids.

V usage is TRBV21-1 and J usage is TRBJ2-4; the table's D call, TRBD1, has no DNA check behind it. TRBV21-1 counts as a pseudogene. The CDR3 totals 14 residues. In nucleotides, the CDR3 is TGTGCCAGCAGCACCCCGGTGGGGCAAAACATTCAGTACTTC. It is translated as CASSTPVGQNIQYF.

In the case of this clone: Other DNA sequences from this sample encode an identical CDR3 as well. The chain is built from TRBV2 and TRBJ1-5; D possibly corresponds to TRBD1 (5 bases). Germline V gives CDR1 SNHLY, CDR2 FYNNEI. V shed 6 bases and J shed 7 bases, with 13 bases lying between them. The CDR3 is 13 amino acids. In DNA form, the CDR3 reads TGTGCCAGCAGGGGTCAGGGTGGCCAGCCCCAGCATTTT. Encoded protein: CASRGQGGQPQHF.

This clone showed up just once. The chain recombines TRBV6-5 with TRBJ2-7, with TRBD1 matching 7 bases. Germline loops: CDR1 MNHEY, CDR2 SVGAGI. J lost 1 base, V lost 6 bases, and 9 bases had no gene match. The CDR3 covers 15 residues. Written as DNA, the CDR3 is TGTGCCAGCAGCCCGGACAGGTCGGGGTCCTACGAGCAGTACGTC. Protein: CASSPDRSGSYEQYV.

CDR3 sequence (DNA): TGTGCCAGCAGCTTAATAATAAACTATGGCTACACCTTC. This encodes CASSLIINYGYTF. This chain connects TRBV7-9 to TRBJ1-2; D not certain. V was trimmed by 2 bases and J by 2 bases, leaving 6 bases between them. CDR3 length equals 13 residues. Germline V CDR1 and CDR2: SEHNR, FQNEAQ (reference sequence).

The gene calls are TRBV29-1 and TRBJ1-2, with TRBD1 matching over 7 bases. CDR1 and CDR2 (germline): SQVTM, ANQGSEA. CDR3 length: 12 amino acids. V shed 7 bases and J 4 bases; nucleotides not matched to a gene: 6. CDR3 coding DNA: TGCAGCGCCGGGACAGAGGTCTATGGCTACACCTTC. It encodes CSAGTEVYGYTF.

The chain couples TRBV5-5 to TRBJ1-6; D not resolved. Germline V gene sequence: CDR1 SGHKS, CDR2 YYEKEE (reference sequence). V dropped 0 bases and J dropped 0 bases, with 7 bases sitting between them. CDR3 length equals 16 residues. The CDR3 nucleotides read TGTGCCAGCAGCTTGGCTCCCAGCTCCTATAATTCACCCCTCCACTTT. This sequence encodes CASSLAPSSYNSPLHF.

The gene calls are TRBV28 and TRBJ2-3; weak D call: TRBD2 (6 bases). This CDR3 has 14 residues. Between the trimmed V and J ends, which lost 8 bases and 3 bases, there was a span of 15 bases. Germline V lookup: CDR1 MDHEN, CDR2 SYDVKM. CDR3 residues: CASGPEGRTDTQYF. In DNA, the CDR3 is TGTGCCAGCGGCCCGGAGGGGAGGACAGATACGCAGTATTTT.

The rearrangement uses TRBV5-1 and TRBJ1-2, with D possibly TRBD1 on 6 matching bases. The germline V and J ends were trimmed by 1 base and 4 bases, with 11 bases remaining between them. CDR1 is SGHRS, CDR2 YFSETQ, per germline. This CDR3 is built from 14 residues. CDR3 sequence (DNA): TGCGCCAGCAGCTTGTCAGGGGAAGTCTATGGCTACACCTTC. Encoded protein: CASSLSGEVYGYTF.

The rearrangement links TRBV18 to TRBJ2-7; perhaps TRBD1 as D (5 bases). The length of the CDR3 is 13 residues. The germline V gene has CDR1 KGHSH and CDR2 LQKENI. V dropped 3 bases and J dropped 3 bases, with 9 bases sitting between them. DNA for the CDR3: TGTGCCAGCTCACCCAGGGTGGACTACGAGCAGTACTTC. It yields the protein CASSPRVDYEQYF.

The chain joins TRBV19 to TRBJ1-2; D is perhaps TRBD1 (6 bases). This CDR3 has 15 residues. Germline V gene data show CDR1 as LNHDA and CDR2 as SQIVND (reference sequence). Trimming left V 7 bases short and J 5 bases short, with 20 bases between. CDR3 DNA sequence: TGTGCCAGTACCCAAAGGGGGGGCAGTGGGTATGGCTACACCTTC. Encoded protein: CASTQRGGSGYGYTF.

The chain couples TRBV29-1 to TRBJ1-2; tentatively, D is TRBD1 (6 bases). This CDR3 has 12 residues. Trimming cost V 7 bases and J 0 bases, with 9 bases left between them. Germline assignment: CDR1 SQVTM and CDR2 ANQGSEA. CDR3 DNA: TGCAGCGGTGGACAGTCTAACTATGGCTACACCTTC. Its protein product is CSGGQSNYGYTF. The full variable domain, rest sourced from reference TRBV29-1 and TRBJ1-2, is SAVISQKPSRDICQRGTSLTIQCQVDSQVTMMFWYRQQPGQSLTLIATANQGSEATYESGFVIDKFPISRPNLTFSTLTVSNMSPEDSSIYLCSGGQSNYGYTFGSGTRLTVV.